This T cell receptor beta chain was observed in a study of OX40 agonist ivuxolimab in advanced cancers. A note on the overall study: Ivuxolimab was a fully human IgG2 agonistic monoclonal antibody targeting the costimulatory receptor OX40 (CD134). Intravenous ivuxolimab was administered to patients every 2 weeks at six dose levels: 0.01, 0.1, 0.3, 1.5, 3 and 10 mg/kg. Among the 50 to 55 dose-escalation patients, some 19 had hepatocellular carcinoma, roughly 15 melanoma, 9 renal cell carcinoma and 9 head and neck cancer. In the dose-escalation cohort, 82.7% of patients were male, and the mean age was around 60 years, with a range of roughly 20 to 79. Patients were allowed to have had prior anti-PD-1, anti-PD-L1 or anti-CTLA-4 therapy, and around two fifths of the dose-escalation patients had been treated with checkpoint inhibitors. Three dose-escalation patients achieved partial responses, one with hepatocellular carcinoma and two with cutaneous melanoma. The purpose of peripheral TCRbeta sequencing was to test whether ivuxolimab changed TCR sequence diversity and led to clonal T-cell expansion. The monotherapy dose-escalation portion (N ≈ 52 patients) of the phase I ivuxolimab trial is reported in the paper. What the authors observed across the whole study: Clonal expansion of both CD4+ and CD8+ blood T cells was observed from baseline to week 6 at doses 0.1 to 3.0 mg/kg. In partial responders in the 0.1-3.0 mg/kg groups, normalized peripheral clonal expansion was found to be among the lowest, especially among CD8+ T cells. After ivuxolimab, CD8+ T cells had more expanded clones than CD4+ T cells on average. Low levels of normalized T-cell clonal expansion were also shown by some nonresponding patients. Which antigens the clonally expanded peripheral T cells were specific for was not determined.

For sequencing of the TCRbeta CDR3 region, genomic DNA was extracted from the sorted cells. The immunoSEQ Assay was used for sequencing of TCRbeta CDR3 regions. This is the immuneACCESS table as TCRdb keeps it, with only in-frame sequences that have V and J called. A part of the clones is gone; compared with another copy, unresolved V genes explain less than half, and the rest is unexplained. Recorded for this sample are about 54,000 clones; over 75% of them occurred a single time. Approximately 3.5% of the sample is in the top ten clones. According to the germline V gene, CDR1 reads SGHRS and CDR2 reads YFSETQ. The V end gives up 4 bases and the J end 2 bases, leaving 4 bases in the junction not matched to a gene. The CDR3, from cysteine to phenylalanine, totals 15 residues. The sequence is cut down to CDR3 DNA, 45 bases in frame from base 1. The trial excluded patients who had a history of autoimmune disease or who were on systemic immunosuppression. Peripheral blood for TCR sequencing was collected from all dose cohorts at baseline, on cycle 4 day 1, and on cycle 7 day 1. Samples came from an open-label, multicenter, first-in-human phase I dose-escalation trial of ivuxolimab. Adults with locally advanced or metastatic melanoma, renal cell carcinoma, hepatocellular carcinoma or head and neck squamous cell carcinoma were enrolled in the trial. Before TCR sequencing, CD4+ and CD8+ T cells were separately sorted from peripheral blood.

In regard to this clone: The specificity of this receptor is unknown. The record has no base qualities; no much larger clone is one base away.

The origin of this receptor is an adult with an advanced solid tumor such as melanoma, head and neck, liver or kidney cancer. The rearranged segments are TRBV5-1 and TRBJ2-1; 9 bases in the junction line up with TRBD2. Specimen: CD4+ or CD8+ T cells sorted from blood, collected in a trial of the OX40 agonist ivuxolimab. DNA sequence: TGCGCCAGCAGCCCGACTAGCGGAACCTACAATGAGCAGTTCTTC. Protein translation: CASSPTSGTYNEQFF.